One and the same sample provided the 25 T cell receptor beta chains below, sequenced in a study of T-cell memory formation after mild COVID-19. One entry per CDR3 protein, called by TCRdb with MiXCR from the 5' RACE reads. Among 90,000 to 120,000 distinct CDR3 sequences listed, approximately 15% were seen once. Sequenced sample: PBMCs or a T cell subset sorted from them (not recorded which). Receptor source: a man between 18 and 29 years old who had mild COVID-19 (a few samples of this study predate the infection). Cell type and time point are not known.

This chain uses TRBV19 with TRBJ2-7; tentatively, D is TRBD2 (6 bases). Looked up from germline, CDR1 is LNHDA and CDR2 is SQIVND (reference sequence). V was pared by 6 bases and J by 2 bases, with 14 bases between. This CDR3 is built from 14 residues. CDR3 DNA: TGTGCCAGTAGGGATGGTACGGGGGCCTACGAGCAGTACTTC. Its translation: CASRDGTGAYEQYF.

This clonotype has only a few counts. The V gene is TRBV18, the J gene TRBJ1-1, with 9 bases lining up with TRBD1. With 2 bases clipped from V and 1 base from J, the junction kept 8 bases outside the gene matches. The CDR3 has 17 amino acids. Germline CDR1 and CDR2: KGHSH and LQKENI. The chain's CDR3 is CASSPKVTGGENTEAFF. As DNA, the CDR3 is TGTGCCAGCTCACCAAAGGTTACAGGGGGCGAGAACACTGAAGCTTTCTTT.

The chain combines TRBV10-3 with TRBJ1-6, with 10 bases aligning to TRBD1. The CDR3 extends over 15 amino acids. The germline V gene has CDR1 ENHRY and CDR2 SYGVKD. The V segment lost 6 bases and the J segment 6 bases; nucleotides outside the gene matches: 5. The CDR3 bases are TGTGCCATCAGAAGGACAGGGGGTAGTAATTCACCCCTCCACTTT. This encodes CAIRRTGGSNSPLHF.

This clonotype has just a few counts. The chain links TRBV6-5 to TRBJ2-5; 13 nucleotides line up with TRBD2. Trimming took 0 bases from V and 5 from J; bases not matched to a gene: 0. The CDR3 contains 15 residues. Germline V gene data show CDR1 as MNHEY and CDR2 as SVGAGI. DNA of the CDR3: TGTGCCAGCAGTTACTCGGGACTAGCGGGGGAGACCCAGTACTTC. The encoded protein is CASSYSGLAGETQYF.

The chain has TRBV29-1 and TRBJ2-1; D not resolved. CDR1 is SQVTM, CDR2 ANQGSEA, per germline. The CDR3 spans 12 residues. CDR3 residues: CSGIGLYNEQFF. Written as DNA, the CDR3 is TGCAGTGGCATCGGCCTCTACAATGAGCAGTTCTTC.

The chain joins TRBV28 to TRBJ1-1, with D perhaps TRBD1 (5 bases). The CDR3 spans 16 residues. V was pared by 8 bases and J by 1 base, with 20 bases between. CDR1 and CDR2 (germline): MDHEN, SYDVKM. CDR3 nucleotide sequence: TGTGCCAGCGATATTACAGGCCCGGGAGCGAACACTGAAGCTTTCTTT. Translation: CASDITGPGANTEAFF.

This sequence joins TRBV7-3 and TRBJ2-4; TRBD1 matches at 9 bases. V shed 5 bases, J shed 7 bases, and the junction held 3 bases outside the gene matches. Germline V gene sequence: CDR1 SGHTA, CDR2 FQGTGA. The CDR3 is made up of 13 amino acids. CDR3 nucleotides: TGTGCCAGCAGCCACGGACAGGGGAACATTCAGTACTTC. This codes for CASSHGQGNIQYF. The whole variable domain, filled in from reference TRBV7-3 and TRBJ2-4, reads GAGVSQTPSNKVTEKGKYVELRCDPISGHTALYWYRQSLGQGPEFLIYFQGTGAADDSGLPNDRFFAVRPEGSVSTLKIQRTERGDSAVYLCASSHGQGNIQYFGAGTRLSVL.

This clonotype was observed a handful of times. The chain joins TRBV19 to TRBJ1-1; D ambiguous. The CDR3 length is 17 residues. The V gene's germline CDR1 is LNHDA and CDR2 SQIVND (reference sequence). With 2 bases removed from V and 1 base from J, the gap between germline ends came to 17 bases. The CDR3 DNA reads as TGTGCCAGTAGTATAACCAAACGCGTGATCCCGAACACTGAAGCTTTCTTT. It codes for CASSITKRVIPNTEAFF.

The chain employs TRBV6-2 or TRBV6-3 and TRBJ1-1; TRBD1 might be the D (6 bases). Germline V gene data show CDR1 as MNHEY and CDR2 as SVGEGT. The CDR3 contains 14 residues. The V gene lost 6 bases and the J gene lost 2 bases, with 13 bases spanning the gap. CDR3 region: CASRWTERNTEAFF. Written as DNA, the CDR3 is TGTGCCAGCAGATGGACAGAGAGAAACACTGAAGCTTTCTTT.

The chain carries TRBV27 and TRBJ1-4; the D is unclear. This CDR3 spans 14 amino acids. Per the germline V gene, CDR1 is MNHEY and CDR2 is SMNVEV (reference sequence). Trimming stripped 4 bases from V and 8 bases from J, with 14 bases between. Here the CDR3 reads CASSSYAGDEKLFF. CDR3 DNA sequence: TGTGCCAGCAGTTCGTACGCAGGCGACGAAAAACTGTTTTTT.

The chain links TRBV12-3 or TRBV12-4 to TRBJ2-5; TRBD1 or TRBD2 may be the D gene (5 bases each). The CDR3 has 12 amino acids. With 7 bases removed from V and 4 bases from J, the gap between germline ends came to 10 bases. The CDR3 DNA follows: TGTGCCAGCACCGATGGGGGAGAGACCCAGTACTTC. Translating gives CASTDGGETQYF.

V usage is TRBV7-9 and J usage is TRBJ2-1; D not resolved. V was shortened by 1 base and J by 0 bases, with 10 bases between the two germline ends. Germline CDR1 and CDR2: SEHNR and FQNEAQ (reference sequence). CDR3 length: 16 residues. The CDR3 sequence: CASSLDSTGSYNEQFF. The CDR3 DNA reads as TGTGCCAGCAGCTTAGACAGTACGGGCTCCTACAATGAGCAGTTCTTC.

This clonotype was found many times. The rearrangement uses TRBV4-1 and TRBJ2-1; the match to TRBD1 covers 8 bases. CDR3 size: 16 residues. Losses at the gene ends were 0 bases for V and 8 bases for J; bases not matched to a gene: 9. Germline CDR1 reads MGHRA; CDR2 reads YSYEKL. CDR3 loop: CASSQDDRGNQDEQFF. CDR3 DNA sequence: TGCGCCAGCAGCCAAGATGACAGGGGAAATCAAGATGAGCAGTTCTTC.

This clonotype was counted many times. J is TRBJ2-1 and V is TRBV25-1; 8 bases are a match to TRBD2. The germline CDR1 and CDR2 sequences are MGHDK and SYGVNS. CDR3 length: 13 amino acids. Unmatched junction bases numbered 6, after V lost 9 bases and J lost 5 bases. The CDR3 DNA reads TGTGCCAGTTCGGGGGGGCTAAACAATGAGCAGTTCTTC. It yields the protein CASSGGLNNEQFF.

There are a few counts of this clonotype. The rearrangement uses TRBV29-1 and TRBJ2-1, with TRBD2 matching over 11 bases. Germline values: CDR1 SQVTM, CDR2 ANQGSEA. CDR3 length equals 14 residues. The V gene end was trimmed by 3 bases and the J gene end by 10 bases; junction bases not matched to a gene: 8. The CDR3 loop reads CSVETSGAAGEQFF. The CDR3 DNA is TGCAGCGTTGAGACTAGCGGGGCGGCTGGGGAGCAGTTCTTC.

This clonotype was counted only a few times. CDR3 coding DNA: TGTGCCAGCAGCTTAATGAACTGGGGGACCAATGAGCAGTTCTTC. This codes for CASSLMNWGTNEQFF. This sequence joins TRBV7-9 and TRBJ2-1; possibly TRBD1 or TRBD2 for D (5 bases each). The CDR3 is made up of 15 amino acids. Trimming removed 2 bases at V and 6 bases at J, with 14 bases between. Germline loops: CDR1 SEHNR, CDR2 FQNEAQ (reference sequence).

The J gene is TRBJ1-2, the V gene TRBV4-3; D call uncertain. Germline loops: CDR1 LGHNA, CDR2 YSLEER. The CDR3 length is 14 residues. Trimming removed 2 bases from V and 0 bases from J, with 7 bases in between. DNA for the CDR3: TGCGCCAGCAGCCAATCCAGGTCTAACTATGGCTACACCTTC. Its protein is CASSQSRSNYGYTF.

The CDR3 nucleotides are TGTGCTAGTGGTCCCCACACCATTTTTGAGGACAATGAGCAGTTCTTC. It encodes CASGPHTIFEDNEQFF. J is TRBJ2-1 and V is TRBV12-5; D gene unclear. The CDR3 has 16 amino acids. V lost 5 bases and J lost 5, with 19 bases in between. From germline, CDR1 is LGHNT and CDR2 FRNRAP.

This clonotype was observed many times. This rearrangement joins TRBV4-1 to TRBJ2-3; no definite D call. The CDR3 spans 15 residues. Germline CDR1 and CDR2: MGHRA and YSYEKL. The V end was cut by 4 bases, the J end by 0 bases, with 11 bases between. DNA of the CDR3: TGCGCCAGCAGCCCAAGGTGGGTCAGCACAGATACGCAGTATTTT. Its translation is CASSPRWVSTDTQYF.

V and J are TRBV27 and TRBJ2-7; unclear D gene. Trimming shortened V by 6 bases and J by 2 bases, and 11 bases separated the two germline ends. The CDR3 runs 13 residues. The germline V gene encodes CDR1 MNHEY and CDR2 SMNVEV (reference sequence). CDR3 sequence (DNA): TGTGCCAGCAGATTACGATTTCCCTACGAGCAGTACTTC. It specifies CASRLRFPYEQYF.

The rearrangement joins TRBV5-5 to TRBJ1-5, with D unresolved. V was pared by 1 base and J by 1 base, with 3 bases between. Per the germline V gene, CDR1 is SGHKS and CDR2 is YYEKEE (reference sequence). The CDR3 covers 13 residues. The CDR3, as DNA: TGTGCCAGCAGCTTGATGAGCAATCAGCCCCAGCATTTT. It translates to CASSLMSNQPQHF.

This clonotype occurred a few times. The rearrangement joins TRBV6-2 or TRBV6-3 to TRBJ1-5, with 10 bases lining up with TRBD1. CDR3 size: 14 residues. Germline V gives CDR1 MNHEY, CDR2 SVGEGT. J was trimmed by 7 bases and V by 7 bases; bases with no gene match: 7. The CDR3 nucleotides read TGTGCCAGCAAACCGGGACAGGGGTGGCAGCCCCAGCATTTT. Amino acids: CASKPGQGWQPQHF.

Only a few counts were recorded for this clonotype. The DNA for the CDR3 is TGTGCCAGCAGCGCACACACAAGCCTCTCCTACGAGCAGTACTTC. It encodes CASSAHTSLSYEQYF. The chain is built from TRBV9 and TRBJ2-7; D is unclear. Deletions cut 3 bases from V and 0 bases from J, with 13 bases between. Germline CDR1 and CDR2: SGDLS and YYNGEE. The CDR3 length is 15 residues.

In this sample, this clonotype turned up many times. The CDR3 here is CASSLSPRTVSEAFF. The CDR3 nucleotides read TGTGCCAGCAGCTTAAGTCCGCGGACTGTCAGTGAAGCTTTCTTT. This chain uses TRBV7-9 with TRBJ1-1; D not certain. The CDR3 is made up of 15 amino acids. CDR1 and CDR2 (germline): SEHNR, FQNEAQ (reference sequence). V was pared by 2 bases and J by 7 bases, with 17 bases between. Full variable domain (rest looked up from reference TRBV7-9 and TRBJ1-1): DTGVSQNPRHKITKRGQNVTFRCDPISEHNRLYWYRQTLGQGPEFLTYFQNEAQLEKSRLLSDRFSAERPKGSFSTLEIQRTEQGDSAMYLCASSLSPRTVSEAFFGQGTRLTVV.

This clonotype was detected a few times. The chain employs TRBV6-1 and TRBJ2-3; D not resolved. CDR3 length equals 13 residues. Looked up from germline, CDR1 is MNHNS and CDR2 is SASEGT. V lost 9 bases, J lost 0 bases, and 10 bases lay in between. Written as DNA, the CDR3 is TGTGCCAGTCTCGGCGTCAGCACAGATACGCAGTATTTT. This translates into CASLGVSTDTQYF.